Following are 13 T cell receptor beta chains from one sample sequenced in a study of cytomegalovirus exposure and HLA in healthy donors. PCR involved 60 Vbeta and 13 Jbeta primers. The table came from immunoSEQ multiplex PCR; TCRdb's copy has only in-frame clones and leaves some out. Of fewer than 150,000 clones detected, roughly 80% appear once; the ten largest clones hold less than 1.5%. Sequencing was carried out using PBMCs. The receptor source for this set is a female donor in good health and CMV-seronegative.

A word on this clone: Different DNA sequences within this sample yield the same CDR3. The V gene is TRBV15, the J gene TRBJ2-5, with D unresolved. The CDR3 is 15 amino acids. Per the germline V gene, CDR1 is LNHNV and CDR2 is YYDKDF (reference sequence). Trimming took off 0 bases at V and 2 bases at J, with 10 bases between the two ends. The CDR3, as DNA: TGTGCCACCAGCAGAGATCCTGGGCAACAAGAGACCCAGTACTTC. Translated, it gives CATSRDPGQQETQYF.

The chain links TRBV7-9 to TRBJ2-3; D gene uncertain. Germline V CDR1 and CDR2: SEHNR, FQNEAQ (reference sequence). Trimming removed 5 bases from V and 4 bases from J, with 4 bases in between. The CDR3 is 11 residues long. This chain's CDR3 is CASSGADTQYF. The CDR3 DNA reads TGTGCCAGCAGCGGAGCAGATACGCAGTATTTT.

The chain is built from TRBV6-5 and TRBJ2-6, with a weak D call TRBD1 (6 bases). This CDR3 spans 16 amino acids. Germline assignment: CDR1 MNHEY and CDR2 SVGAGI. Trimming shortened V by 4 bases and J by 1 base, and 11 bases separated the two germline ends. CDR3 loop: CASSLNRESGANVLTF. In DNA, the CDR3 is TGTGCCAGCAGTTTAAACAGGGAGTCTGGGGCCAACGTCCTGACTTTC.

In the case of this clone: Additional DNA sequences in this sample encode the identical CDR3. The chain is built from TRBV28 and TRBJ2-6; D not certain. The ends were cut back, 3 bases at V and 4 bases at J, with 4 bases in the middle. Germline CDR1 is MDHEN and CDR2 is SYDVKM. This CDR3 spans 13 amino acids. CDR3 amino acids: CASSLSGANVLTF. The CDR3 nucleotides read TGTGCCAGCAGTTTGTCAGGGGCCAACGTCCTGACTTTC.

V is TRBV29-1 and J is TRBJ2-7; D is perhaps TRBD1 (6 bases). This CDR3 has 12 amino acids. V was pared by 6 bases and J by 5 bases, with 14 bases between. CDR1 and CDR2 from the germline V gene are SQVTM and ANQGSEA. The CDR3 loop is CSVTGPSNEQYF. The CDR3, as DNA: TGCAGCGTAACAGGGCCTAGTAACGAGCAGTACTTC.

Only a few counts were recorded for this clone. The V gene is TRBV4-2, the J gene TRBJ1-5; tentatively, D is TRBD1 (6 bases). CDR3 size: 15 residues. The ends were cut back, 0 bases at V and 6 bases at J, with 12 bases in the middle. The V gene's germline CDR1 is LGHNA and CDR2 YNFKEQ. In DNA form, the CDR3 reads TGTGCCAGCAGCCAAGAGCTACAGGGCGGTCAGCCCCAGCATTTT. It translates to CASSQELQGGQPQHF.

V and J are TRBV28 and TRBJ1-5, with D perhaps matching TRBD1 (6 bases). CDR1 is MDHEN, CDR2 SYDVKM, per germline. Trimming pared 5 bases from V and 1 base from J, leaving 9 bases between. This CDR3 is 14 amino acids long. Here the CDR3 reads CASSLTGSNQPQHF. The CDR3 coding sequence is TGTGCCAGCAGTCTTACAGGGAGCAATCAGCCCCAGCATTTT.

The chain has TRBV18 and TRBJ2-1; possible D gene TRBD2, 7 bases. The germline V gene has CDR1 KGHSH and CDR2 LQKENI. The CDR3 totals 16 residues. V lost 6 bases, J lost 10 bases, and 25 bases lay in between. The CDR3 protein is CASSTGWGGSAHEQFF. The CDR3, as DNA: TGTGCCAGCTCCACTGGATGGGGGGGCTCGGCCCACGAGCAGTTCTTC.

V is TRBV6-5 and J is TRBJ2-1; tentative D call: TRBD2 (6 bases). V was shortened by 2 bases and J by 7 bases, with 12 bases between the two germline ends. Germline V gives CDR1 MNHEY, CDR2 SVGAGI. This CDR3 has 14 amino acids. CDR3 sequence reads: CASSYSGGGNEQFF. CDR3 bases: TGTGCCAGCAGTTACAGTGGGGGAGGTAATGAGCAGTTCTTC.

The chain recombines TRBV14 with TRBJ2-1; maybe TRBD1 (7 bases). Germline CDR1 and CDR2: SGHDN and FVKESK. With 4 bases removed from V and 3 bases from J, the gap between germline ends came to 13 bases. The CDR3 is 15 amino acids. CDR3 sequence: CASSRGTVLYNEQFF. The CDR3 nucleotides read TGTGCCAGCAGCCGCGGGACAGTTCTCTACAATGAGCAGTTCTTC.

The chain employs TRBV6-1 and TRBJ1-5; D is unresolved. The CDR3 consists of 11 residues. Germline lookup yields CDR1 MNHNS and CDR2 SASEGT. The V gene lost 3 bases and the J gene lost 6 bases, with 3 bases spanning the gap. CDR3 sequence reads: CASSESQPQHF. CDR3 sequence (DNA): TGTGCCAGCAGTGAGAGTCAGCCCCAGCATTTT.

The chain combines TRBV11-2 with TRBJ2-5; 8 bases are a match to TRBD2. This CDR3 has 17 amino acids. Trimming cost V 0 bases and J 3 bases; bases outside gene matches: 9. Germline CDR1 SGHAT, CDR2 FQNNGV. CDR3 DNA sequence: TGTGCCAGCAGCTTAGACCTCCAGGCAGCGGGAGAAGAGACCCAGTACTTC. This gives the protein CASSLDLQAAGEETQYF.

The CDR3 DNA follows: TGTGCCAGCAGTCGTCCGGGACTAGCGGACTACTCCTACGAGCAGTACTTC. Its translation is CASSRPGLADYSYEQYF. The genes are TRBV28 and TRBJ2-7, with 11 bases fitting TRBD2. The V gene end was trimmed by 5 bases and the J gene end by 0 bases; junction bases not matched to a gene: 9. Germline CDR1 MDHEN, CDR2 SYDVKM. This CDR3 contains 17 residues. Looking up the rest from reference TRBV28 and TRBJ2-7 gives the full variable domain: DVKVTQSSRYLVKRTGEKVFLECVQDMDHENMFWYRQDPGLGLRLIYFSYDVKMKEKGDIPEGYSVSREKKERFSLILESASTNQTSMYLCASSRPGLADYSYEQYFGPGTRLTVT.